Detailed here is one T cell receptor (beta chain). What it recognizes is unknown. Via MiXCR, TCRdb re-called the 5' RACE reads, giving one row per CDR3 protein. The repertoire holds a few hundred thousand distinct CDR3 sequences, roughly 8% seen once, with 3% in the top ten. The data stem from a study of identical twins. Study findings and constraints: Reduced insertions were recorded for abundant cord blood beta clonotypes, with no such pattern in memory repertoires. Alpha sequences that were out-of-frame and twin-shared showed an excess of low generation probability. The authors noted that invariant MAIT and iNKT cells could partly confound zero-insertion analyses.

Trimming removed 5 bases from V and 5 bases from J, with 5 bases in between. Germline-derived CDR1 and CDR2 are SGHDN and FVKESK. CDR3 size: 11 residues. There were only healthy Caucasians among the donors. These data were also filed under a second study, of yellow fever vaccine responses in identical twins.

The chain combines TRBV14 with TRBJ2-3; D is unresolved. The source is a woman aged 18-30 years in good health. The sequenced material came from CD8+ T cells sorted from blood. In DNA form, the CDR3 reads TGTGCCAGCAGCACTAAAGATACGCAGTATTTT. This gives the protein CASSTKDTQYF.